These T cell receptor beta chains were read from a single sample in a study of shared clonotypes between healthy human individuals. Clones were sequenced by immunoSEQ multiplex PCR, and TCRdb holds only the in-frame ones, with some missing. The sample includes approximately 710,000 clones, around 90% of them seen just once. Sample: memory CD8+ T cells from PBMCs. The receptors originated from a man between 18 and 29 years old in good health. Some clones in this sample may be carry-over from other donors' samples. Both conserved end residues are part of each CDR3. D genes are given only for firm matches. Clone size is not always given. Where it is, it says once, few, many or a class for expanded clones.

clone_size j_call v_call d_call cdr3_nt cdr3_aa
- TRBJ1-1 TRBV6-6 - TGTGCCAGCAGTCTCTTCCGGGGAACCACTGAAGCTTTCTTT CASSLFRGTTEAFF
- TRBJ2-7 TRBV27 - TGTGCCAGCAGTTTATCCGGGACCAGTGACGAGCAGTACTTC CASSLSGTSDEQYF
once TRBJ1-2 TRBV2 TRBD1 TGTGCCAGCAGTGAGGGAGGAGACAGGGTTCAGAATGGCTACACCTTC CASSEGGDRVQNGYTF
- TRBJ1-2 TRBV5-1 - TGCGCCAGCAACGACGGGACGGTAGCTAACTATGGCTACACCTTC CASNDGTVANYGYTF
- TRBJ2-7 TRBV13 TRBD1 TGTGCCAGCAGCCCGTGGGGACAGGGGTTCTACGAGCAGTACTTC CASSPWGQGFYEQYF
- TRBJ2-7 TRBV19 TRBD1 TGTGCCAGTAGTATGGGACAGGGCTACGAGCAGTACTTC CASSMGQGYEQYF
- TRBJ1-6 TRBV27 - TGTGCCAGCAGTCCGTCGATGGGGGACTCCTATAATTCACCCCTCCACTTT CASSPSMGDSYNSPLHF
once TRBJ2-3 TRBV5-6 - TGTGCCAGCAGCTTGGCCGAGGGGCTAGGCTTTACGCAGTATTTT CASSLAEGLGFTQYF
- TRBJ2-5 TRBV7-2 - TGTGCCAGCAGCTTACAGGGGCGGGAGACCCAGTACTTC CASSLQGRETQYF
- TRBJ1-1 TRBV13 - TGTGCCAGCAGCCCCGGTGCTCTTGAAGCTTTCTTT CASSPGALEAFF
- TRBJ2-7 TRBV10-1 - TGCGCCAGCTCAGTGACACCCTTAGGGGAGCAGTACTTC CASSVTPLGEQYF
- TRBJ2-7 TRBV27 - TGTGCCAGCAGTTGGGGGGGCAATTACGAGCAGTACTTC CASSWGGNYEQYF
few TRBJ2-7 TRBV7-9 - TGTGCCAGCGGTGGTCAGGGGTACGAGCAGTACTTC CASGGQGYEQYF
- TRBJ2-2 TRBV9 - TGTGCCAGCAGCGTAGCGGACACCGGGGAGCTGTTTTTT CASSVADTGELFF
- TRBJ2-7 TRBV28 TRBD1 TGTGCCAGCAGCCTGACAGGGGACTACGAGCAGTACTTC CASSLTGDYEQYF
- TRBJ2-2 TRBV29-1 - TGCAGCGTTATGGACAGCACCGGGGAGCTGTTTTTT CSVMDSTGELFF
- TRBJ2-3 TRBV28 - TGTGCCAGCAGTCTCCCCTGGGGGACAGATACGCAGTATTTT CASSLPWGTDTQYF
- TRBJ1-5 TRBV19 TRBD1 TGTGCCACCCAGACAGGGTTTTATCAGCCCCAGCATTTT CATQTGFYQPQHF
- TRBJ1-1 TRBV19 - TGTGCCAGTAGTATCGGAGCAGGCTCCAACACTGAAGCTTTCTTT CASSIGAGSNTEAFF
- TRBJ1-2 TRBV4-1 TRBD1 TGCGCCAGCAGCCAAGATTTGGGACAGGGAATGAACTATGGCTACACCTTC CASSQDLGQGMNYGYTF